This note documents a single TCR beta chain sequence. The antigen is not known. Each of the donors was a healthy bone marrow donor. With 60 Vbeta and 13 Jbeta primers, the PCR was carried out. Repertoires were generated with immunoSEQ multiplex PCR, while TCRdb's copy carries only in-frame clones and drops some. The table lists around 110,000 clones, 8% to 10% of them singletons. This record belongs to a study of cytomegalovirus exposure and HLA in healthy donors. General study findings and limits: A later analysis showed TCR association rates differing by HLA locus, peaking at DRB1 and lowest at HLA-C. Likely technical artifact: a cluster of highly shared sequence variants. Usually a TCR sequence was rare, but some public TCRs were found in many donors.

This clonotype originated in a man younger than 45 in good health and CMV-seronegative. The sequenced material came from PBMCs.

The CDR3 nucleotides are TGTGCCATCAGGATAAGGGCGGGAGTTGGTTCAGATACGCAGTATTTT. Its protein is CAIRIRAGVGSDTQYF. The rearrangement joins TRBV10-3 to TRBJ2-3, with 7 nucleotides matching TRBD2. The germline gives CDR1 ENHRY, CDR2 SYGVKD. This CDR3 is built from 16 residues. Losses at the gene ends were 6 bases for V and 4 bases for J; bases not matched to a gene: 13.